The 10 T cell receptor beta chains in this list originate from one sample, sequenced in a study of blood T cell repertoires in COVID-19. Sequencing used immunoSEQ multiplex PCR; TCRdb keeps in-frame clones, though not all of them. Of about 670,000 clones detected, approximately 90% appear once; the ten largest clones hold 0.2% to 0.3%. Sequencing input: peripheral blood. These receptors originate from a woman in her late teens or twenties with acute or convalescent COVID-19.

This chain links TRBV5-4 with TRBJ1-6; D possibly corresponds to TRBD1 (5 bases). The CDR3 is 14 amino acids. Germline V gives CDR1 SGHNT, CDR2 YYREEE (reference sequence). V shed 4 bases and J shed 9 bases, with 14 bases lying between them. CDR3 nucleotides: TGTGCCAGCAGCCCCACAGGTTTCGGTTCACCCCTCCACTTT. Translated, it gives CASSPTGFGSPLHF.

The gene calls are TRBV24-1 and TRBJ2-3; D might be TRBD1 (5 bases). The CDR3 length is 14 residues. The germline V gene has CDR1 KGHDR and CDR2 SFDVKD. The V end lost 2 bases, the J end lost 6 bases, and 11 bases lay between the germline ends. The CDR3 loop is CATSDWQGVDTQYF. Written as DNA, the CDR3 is TGTGCCACCAGTGATTGGCAGGGTGTGGATACGCAGTATTTT.

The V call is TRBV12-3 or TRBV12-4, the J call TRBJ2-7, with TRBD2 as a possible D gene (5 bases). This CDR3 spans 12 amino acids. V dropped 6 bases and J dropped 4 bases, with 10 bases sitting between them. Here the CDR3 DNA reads TGTGCCAGCAGCGCTATAGCGTACGAGCAGTACTTC. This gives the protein CASSAIAYEQYF.

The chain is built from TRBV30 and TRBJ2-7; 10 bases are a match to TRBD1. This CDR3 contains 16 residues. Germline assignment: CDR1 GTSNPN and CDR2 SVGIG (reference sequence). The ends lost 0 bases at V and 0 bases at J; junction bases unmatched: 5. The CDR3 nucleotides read TGTGCCTGGAGTGTGTTCGGACAGGGGGTCTCCTACGAGCAGTACTTC. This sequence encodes CAWSVFGQGVSYEQYF.

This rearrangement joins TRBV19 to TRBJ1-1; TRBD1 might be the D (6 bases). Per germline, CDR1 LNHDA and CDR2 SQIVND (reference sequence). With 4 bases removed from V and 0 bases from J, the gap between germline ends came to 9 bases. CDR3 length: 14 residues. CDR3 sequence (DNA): TGTGCCAGTAGTAACAGGGCCCTGAACACTGAAGCTTTCTTT. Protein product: CASSNRALNTEAFF.

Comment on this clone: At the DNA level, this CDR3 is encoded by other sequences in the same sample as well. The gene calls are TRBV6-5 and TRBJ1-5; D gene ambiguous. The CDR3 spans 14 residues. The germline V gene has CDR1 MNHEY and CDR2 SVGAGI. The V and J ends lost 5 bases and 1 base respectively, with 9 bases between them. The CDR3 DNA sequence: TGTGCCAGCAGTCTCGGCGGAAGCAATCAGCCCCAGCATTTT. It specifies CASSLGGSNQPQHF.

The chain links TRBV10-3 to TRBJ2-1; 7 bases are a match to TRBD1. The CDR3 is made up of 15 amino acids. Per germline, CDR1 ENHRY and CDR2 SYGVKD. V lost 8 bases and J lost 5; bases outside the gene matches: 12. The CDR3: CAIRAAGTENNEQFF. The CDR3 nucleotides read TGTGCCATCCGCGCAGCCGGGACAGAAAACAATGAGCAGTTCTTC.

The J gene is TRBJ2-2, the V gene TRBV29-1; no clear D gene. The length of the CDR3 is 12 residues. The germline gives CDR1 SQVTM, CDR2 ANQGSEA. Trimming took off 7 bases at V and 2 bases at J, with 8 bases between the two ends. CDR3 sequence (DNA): TGCAGCGGAAACTACAACACCGGGGAGCTGTTTTTT. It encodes CSGNYNTGELFF.

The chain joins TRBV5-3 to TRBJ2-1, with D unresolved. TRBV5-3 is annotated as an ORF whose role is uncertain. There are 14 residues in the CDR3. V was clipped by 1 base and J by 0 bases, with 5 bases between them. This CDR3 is CARSLRSSYNEQFF. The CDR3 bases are TGTGCCAGAAGCTTGCGGAGCTCCTACAATGAGCAGTTCTTC.

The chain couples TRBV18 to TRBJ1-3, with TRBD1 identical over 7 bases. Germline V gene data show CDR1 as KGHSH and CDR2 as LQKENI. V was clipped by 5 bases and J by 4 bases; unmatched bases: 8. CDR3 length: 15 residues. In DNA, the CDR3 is TGTGCCAGCTCAGAACGGCGGACAGGAGGAAACACCATATATTTT. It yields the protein CASSERRTGGNTIYF.